This T cell receptor beta chain came from a study of T cell responses to AZD1222 COVID-19 vaccine. Study-wide points: The sample set comprised mostly white British donors with more females, and clonal diversity was possibly underestimated. Among those given AZD1222, only five or six were seropositive at baseline. The CD4 TCRs associated with vaccination extended across spike and predominated at 160-218 and 743-854.

About this clone itself: The antigen is undetermined.

The repertoire was sequenced with immunoSEQ multiplex PCR; TCRdb's copy has only in-frame clones and lacks some. The sample holds roughly 140,000 clones; about 90% are singletons and the top ten take 5%. This specimen was peripheral blood, taken on day 0 of AZD1222 vaccination. This TCR came from an adult in good health.

CDR3 sequence reads: CASSASGTGDYGYTF. CDR3 coding DNA: TGTGCCAGCAGCGCATCCGGGACAGGGGACTATGGCTACACCTTC. The chain employs TRBV6-2 or TRBV6-3 and TRBJ1-2; 10 bases are a match to TRBD1. The germline gives CDR1 MNHEY, CDR2 SVGEGT. V was pared by 6 bases and J by 3 bases, with 7 bases of the junction left unmatched. The CDR3 contains 15 residues.